By proportion, the clone carrying this T cell receptor (beta chain) is large (0.1 to 1%). Live CD3+CD8+TCRalphabeta+ cells were sorted into four subsets by PD-1 and/or TIGIT. The data are from a study of circulating CD8 cells and anti-PD-1 response in melanoma. This CDR3 has 14 amino acids. V lost 5 bases and J 6 bases, leaving 16 bases between the germline ends. The V gene's germline CDR1 is SNHLY and CDR2 FYNNEI. The QIAseq Immune Repertoire TCR panel built the libraries from roughly 15 ng of total RNA. TCRdb used MiXCR to reprocess the reads, holding one entry per CDR3 protein. Of 450 to 500 distinct CDR3 sequences in the sample, about 6% are singletons; the top ten hold roughly 20%.

Sequenced here: CD8+ T cells from PBMCs, sampled at baseline or after one month of anti-PD-1 therapy (not recorded which). The chain carries TRBV2 and TRBJ1-2; possibly TRBD1 for D (5 bases). The receptor comes from a human donor with melanoma. The CDR3 loop is CASSRDGRTDGYTF. CDR3 nucleotide sequence: TGTGCCAGCAGTCGGGACGGCAGGACGGATGGCTACACCTTC.